Below, 29 T cell receptor beta chains from the same sample are listed, as sequenced in a study of cytotoxic CD8 clonotypes in ibrutinib-treated CLL. Sequenced by immunoSEQ multiplex PCR; TCRdb stores in-frame clones only, minus some. Of 150,000 to 200,000 clones in the sample, about 80% were seen once. The material sequenced was PBMCs, taken after 24 months of ibrutinib treatment. The receptors were gathered from a human donor with chronic lymphocytic leukemia.

The rearrangement uses TRBV5-1 and TRBJ1-1; the D gene is possibly TRBD1 (6 bases). The CDR3 runs 17 residues. Trimming left V 1 base short and J 4 bases short, with 20 bases between. Germline-derived CDR1 and CDR2 are SGHRS and YFSETQ. In DNA, the CDR3 is TGCGCCAGCAGCTTGAGCGGCCAGGGGAGGGGAGGCACTGAAGCTTTCTTT. This codes for CASSLSGQGRGGTEAFF.

The V and J genes are TRBV5-4 and TRBJ1-6, with 10 bases lining up with TRBD1. The V gene end was trimmed by 6 bases and the J gene end by 7 bases; junction bases not matched to a gene: 7. CDR1 SGHNT and CDR2 YYREEE come from the germline V gene (reference sequence). The CDR3 is made up of 15 amino acids. CDR3 region: CASTPTGGNNSPLHF. The DNA for the CDR3 is TGTGCCAGCACCCCGACAGGGGGCAACAATTCACCCCTCCACTTT.

The CDR3 sequence is CASSRADRMFF. In nucleotides, the CDR3 is TGTGCCAGCAGCAGGGCGGACCGAATGTTCTTC. V usage is TRBV7-2 and J usage is TRBJ2-1; no definite D call. The V end lost 5 bases, the J end lost 15 bases, and 14 bases lay between the germline ends. Germline V gene data show CDR1 as SGHTA and CDR2 as FQGNSA. The CDR3 is 11 amino acids.

The CDR3 sequence is CASSRIHLAEAFF. CDR3 nucleotide sequence: TGTGCCAGTAGTAGAATTCACCTCGCTGAAGCTTTCTTT. The V gene is TRBV19, the J gene TRBJ1-1, with D unresolved. The length of the CDR3 is 13 residues. The V gene's germline CDR1 is LNHDA and CDR2 SQIVND (reference sequence). Trimming stripped 4 bases from V and 6 bases from J, with 12 bases between.

The CDR3 sequence: CASSPPGGQGGFDYGYTF. The CDR3 DNA reads TGTGCCAGCTCACCACCGGGGGGACAGGGAGGATTTGACTATGGCTACACCTTC. The rearrangement joins TRBV18 to TRBJ1-2; 9 positions match TRBD1. Germline V lookup: CDR1 KGHSH, CDR2 LQKENI. The CDR3 totals 18 residues. V trimming: 0 bases; J trimming: 3 bases; junction bases outside the gene matches: 11. The full variable domain, completed using reference TRBV18 and TRBJ1-2, is NAGVMQNPRHLVRRRGQEARLRCSPMKGHSHVYWYRQLPEEGLKFMVYLQKENIIDESGMPKERFSAEFPKEGPSILRIQQVVRGDSAAYFCASSPPGGQGGFDYGYTFGSGTRLTVV.

The chain is built from TRBV18 and TRBJ2-4; 8 bases agree with TRBD2. The CDR3 is 16 residues long. The trim removed 0 bases at V and 0 bases at J, leaving 1 base unmatched. Looked up from germline, CDR1 is KGHSH and CDR2 is LQKENI. The CDR3 DNA is TGTGCCAGCTCACCACCCCTAGCGGGAGCCAAAAACATTCAGTACTTC. It yields the protein CASSPPLAGAKNIQYF.

This clone was found a few times. This sequence joins TRBV4-3 and TRBJ2-3; D assignment may be TRBD1 or TRBD2 (5 bases each). The ends were cut back, 1 base at V and 1 base at J, with 12 bases in the middle. The CDR3 totals 16 residues. CDR1 and CDR2 from the germline V gene are LGHNA and YSLEER. The CDR3 coding sequence is TGCGCCAGCAGCCAAGGGCAGGGAGATGGCACAGATACGCAGTATTTT. Its protein is CASSQGQGDGTDTQYF.

The rearrangement joins TRBV6-1 to TRBJ2-7, with D maybe TRBD2 (5 bases). This CDR3 region has 13 residues. From germline, CDR1 is MNHNS and CDR2 SASEGT. V dropped 10 bases and J dropped 2 bases, with 15 bases sitting between them. The CDR3: CATMDFGPYEQYF. In DNA form, the CDR3 reads TGTGCCACCATGGACTTCGGTCCCTACGAGCAGTACTTC.

The rearrangement uses TRBV18 and TRBJ2-1; 11 bases align to TRBD1. V lost 6 bases and J lost 7; bases outside the gene matches: 8. The CDR3 extends over 15 amino acids. Germline values: CDR1 KGHSH, CDR2 LQKENI. As DNA, the CDR3 is TGTGCCAGCTCCCCGGACAGGGGGCTAGGAAATGAGCAGTTCTTC. Translating it yields CASSPDRGLGNEQFF.

J is TRBJ2-7 and V is TRBV5-8; 10 bases line up with TRBD1. The CDR3 has 15 residues. Germline loops: CDR1 SGHTS, CDR2 YDEGEE. The V and J ends lost 3 bases and 5 bases, in that order; junction bases with no gene match: 8. The CDR3 is CASSSPGQGMDEQYF. The CDR3 DNA reads as TGTGCCAGCAGCTCACCGGGACAGGGGATGGACGAGCAGTACTTC.

The chain has TRBV18 and TRBJ1-5; D is possibly TRBD1 (5 bases). Germline V gives CDR1 KGHSH, CDR2 LQKENI. CDR3 length: 16 residues. The V and J ends lost 1 base and 3 bases respectively, with 13 bases between them. CDR3 loop: CASSPLDRKLNQPQHF. Written as DNA, the CDR3 is TGTGCCAGCTCACCACTCGACAGAAAACTCAATCAGCCCCAGCATTTT.

As concerns this clone: This sample also contains other DNA sequences that code for the same CDR3. This chain connects TRBV7-2 to TRBJ2-3, with TRBD2 identical over 11 bases. V shed 3 bases and J 5 bases; nucleotides not matched to a gene: 4. Germline V gene sequence: CDR1 SGHTA, CDR2 FQGNSA. The CDR3 is made up of 15 amino acids. The CDR3 coding sequence is TGTGCCAGCAGCTTGGGGCTAGCGGGAGGAGATACGCAGTATTTT. Its translation: CASSLGLAGGDTQYF.

There are a few counts of this clone. The CDR3 sequence is CASSLGRGDEQYF. CDR3 DNA: TGTGCCAGCAGCTTGGGCAGGGGTGACGAGCAGTACTTC. The chain is built from TRBV5-6 and TRBJ2-7; D is perhaps TRBD1 (6 bases). This CDR3 comprises 13 residues. CDR1 and CDR2 (germline): SGHDT, YYEEEE. V was trimmed by 0 bases and J by 5 bases, leaving 9 bases between them.

The V and J genes are TRBV6-5 and TRBJ1-2; TRBD1 matches 8 bases. Germline CDR1 reads MNHEY; CDR2 reads SVGAGI. The ends lost 5 bases at V and 3 bases at J; junction bases unmatched: 5. The CDR3 extends over 14 amino acids. For the CDR3, the DNA is TGTGCCAGCAGTCGGGACAGGAGAGACTATGGCTACACCTTC. Residues: CASSRDRRDYGYTF.

This chain joins TRBV27 and TRBJ1-2; TRBD1 aligns across 8 bases. The CDR3 has 18 amino acids. Germline-derived CDR1 and CDR2 are MNHEY and SMNVEV (reference sequence). J gave up 2 bases and V 1 base, and 12 bases lay outside the gene matches. The CDR3 reads CASSLLGPGQELNYGYTF. The CDR3 bases are TGTGCCAGCAGTTTATTAGGTCCGGGACAGGAACTGAACTATGGCTACACCTTC.

J is TRBJ1-5 and V is TRBV6-5; TRBD1 matches at 8 bases. The CDR3 consists of 15 residues. Germline-derived CDR1 and CDR2 are MNHEY and SVGAGI. V lost 6 bases and J lost 5; bases outside the gene matches: 9. The CDR3 spells CASSPWGRGHQPQHF. CDR3 DNA sequence: TGTGCCAGCAGCCCATGGGGCAGGGGGCATCAGCCCCAGCATTTT.

Details on this clone: The same CDR3 also results from other DNA sequences found in this sample. The gene calls are TRBV5-6 and TRBJ2-5; TRBD2 agrees at 7 bases. Germline-derived CDR1 and CDR2 are SGHDT and YYEEEE. The CDR3 loop spans 15 amino acids. Trimming cost V 4 bases and J 5 bases; bases outside gene matches: 11. The CDR3 DNA follows: TGTGCCAGCAGCCCAGGGCGACTAGCAGCTGAGACCCAGTACTTC. Its translation is CASSPGRLAAETQYF. Full variable domain (outside the CDR3, taken from reference TRBV5-6 and TRBJ2-5): DAGVTQSPTHLIKTRGQQVTLRCSPKSGHDTVSWYQQALGQGPQFIFQYYEEEERQRGNFPDRFSGHQFPNYSSELNVNALLLGDSALYLCASSPGRLAAETQYFGPGTRLLVL.

This chain connects TRBV18 to TRBJ1-2, with 7 bases identical to TRBD1. Germline V CDR1 and CDR2: KGHSH, LQKENI. V trimming: 2 bases; J trimming: 7 bases; junction bases outside the gene matches: 7. The CDR3 extends over 14 amino acids. The CDR3 loop is CASSPGQEKGGYTF. For the CDR3, the DNA is TGTGCCAGCTCACCAGGACAGGAGAAAGGTGGCTACACCTTC.

This sequence joins TRBV28 and TRBJ1-2; the match to TRBD1 covers 9 bases. With V trimmed by 4 bases and J by 2 bases, 2 bases remained unmatched. The germline gives CDR1 MDHEN, CDR2 SYDVKM. The CDR3 length is 14 residues. The CDR3 DNA reads TGTGCCAGCAGTTCTGGGACAGGGAACTATGGCTACACCTTC. Translated, it gives CASSSGTGNYGYTF.

J is TRBJ2-2 and V is TRBV9; D unresolved. This CDR3 is 17 amino acids long. V lost 0 bases and J lost 0, with 12 bases in between. CDR1 is SGDLS, CDR2 YYNGEE, per germline. CDR3 coding DNA: TGTGCCAGCAGCGTAGATTATTTTGTCGCGAACACCGGGGAGCTGTTTTTT. It codes for CASSVDYFVANTGELFF.

This clone was recorded once. The V call is TRBV5-4, the J call TRBJ1-3; D not certain. CDR3 size: 16 residues. Germline-derived CDR1 and CDR2 are SGHNT and YYREEE (reference sequence). V was trimmed by 5 bases and J by 0 bases, leaving 15 bases between them. The CDR3 loop reads CASSVGGEASGNTIYF. CDR3 DNA: TGTGCCAGCAGTGTCGGCGGCGAAGCCTCTGGAAACACCATATATTTT.

The rearrangement links TRBV6-5 to TRBJ1-5; D unresolved. The CDR3 has 15 residues. Germline V lookup: CDR1 MNHEY, CDR2 SVGAGI. V lost 2 bases, J lost 3 bases, and 11 bases lay in between. The CDR3 spells CASSYDGHANQPQHF. The CDR3 DNA follows: TGTGCCAGCAGTTACGACGGGCATGCCAATCAGCCCCAGCATTTT.

The chain carries TRBV30 and TRBJ2-1; 13 positions agree with TRBD2. The junction had 4 bases not matched to a gene; V was cut back by 5 bases and J by 0 bases. CDR3 length equals 16 residues. Germline V gene sequence: CDR1 GTSNPN, CDR2 SVGIG (reference sequence). Here the CDR3 reads CAWAGLAGSSYNEQFF. In nucleotides, the CDR3 is TGTGCCTGGGCGGGACTAGCGGGGAGCTCCTACAATGAGCAGTTCTTC.

The chain employs TRBV15 and TRBJ1-6; D is perhaps TRBD1 (5 bases). From germline, CDR1 is LNHNV and CDR2 YYDKDF (reference sequence). The CDR3 totals 16 residues. V was clipped by 5 bases and J by 6 bases, with 17 bases between them. DNA of the CDR3: TGTGCCACCAGCTCCCCCGGGAGGGGATTTAATTCACCCCTCCACTTT. Translation: CATSSPGRGFNSPLHF.

The rearrangement links TRBV21-1 to TRBJ1-6; TRBD1, the table's D call, was not compared with the DNA. TRBV21-1 represents a pseudogene. The CDR3 covers 13 residues. CDR3: CASSLQGFSPLHF. Written as DNA, the CDR3 is TGTGCCAGCAGCCTACAGGGTTTTTCACCCCTCCACTTT.

This clone came up a few times. The genes are TRBV18 and TRBJ1-2; possibly TRBD1 for D (5 bases). The germline V gene encodes CDR1 KGHSH and CDR2 LQKENI. The CDR3 runs to 14 residues. Trimming shortened V by 6 bases and J by 3 bases, and 14 bases separated the two germline ends. CDR3 amino acids: CASSTSLGDYGYTF. The CDR3 nucleotides read TGTGCCAGCTCCACCTCCCTGGGGGACTATGGCTACACCTTC. The variable domain in full, with the rest retrieved from reference TRBV18 and TRBJ1-2, is NAGVMQNPRHLVRRRGQEARLRCSPMKGHSHVYWYRQLPEEGLKFMVYLQKENIIDESGMPKERFSAEFPKEGPSILRIQQVVRGDSAAYFCASSTSLGDYGYTFGSGTRLTVV.

This sequence joins TRBV27 and TRBJ2-7; 11 bases map to TRBD1. This CDR3 is built from 15 residues. The V and J ends lost 5 bases and 3 bases, in that order; junction bases with no gene match: 6. The germline gives CDR1 MNHEY, CDR2 SMNVEV (reference sequence). In DNA form, the CDR3 reads TGTGCCAGCAGTAAGGCCGGGACAGGGGGCTACGAGCAGTACTTC. This codes for CASSKAGTGGYEQYF.

This chain links TRBV5-4 with TRBJ1-1, with D tentatively TRBD1 (6 bases). This CDR3 spans 15 amino acids. In germline, CDR1 is SGHNT, CDR2 YYREEE (reference sequence). Trimming shortened V by 4 bases and J by 0 bases, and 13 bases separated the two germline ends. The CDR3 region has the DNA TGTGCCAGCAGCCCGCTGGGACATGTGAACACTGAAGCTTTCTTT. This sequence encodes CASSPLGHVNTEAFF.

The chain joins TRBV5-6 to TRBJ2-2, with D possibly matching TRBD1 (7 bases). The CDR3 spans 14 residues. Trimming removed 4 bases at V and 7 bases at J, with 14 bases between. The germline V gene encodes CDR1 SGHDT and CDR2 YYEEEE. CDR3 sequence: CASSLNRGGGELFF. CDR3 DNA sequence: TGTGCCAGCAGCCTGAACAGGGGAGGCGGGGAGCTGTTTTTT.